This TCR beta chain stems from a study of blood T cells in healthy people across ages. Findings and caveats of the study: Strong correlation linked observed beta diversity and percent naive T cells.

Combining a sample-barcoded 5' primer with a J-beta primer mix, a second PCR ran for about 7 to 11 cycles. TCRdb independently ran MiXCR on the 5' RACE reads; one entry per CDR3 protein. Of around 1,600,000 distinct CDR3 sequences listed, around 40% are singletons. The CDR3 contains 14 residues. Germline V lookup: CDR1 MNHEY, CDR2 SVGAGI. The count of this clonotype is one. The target antigen is unknown. Germline and junction disagree at one end, which may indicate a read error. The clonotype originates from a young woman in good health. Sequencing was performed on blood. The rearrangement joins TRBV6-5 to TRBJ2-7; D is ambiguous. The CDR3: CASSDSKVSYEQYF. The CDR3 DNA follows: TGTGCCAGCAGTGACTCGAAGGTATCCTACGAGCAGTACTTC.